Listed below are T cell receptor beta chains from one sample, sequenced in a study of T-cell memory formation after mild COVID-19. In TCRdb, the 5' RACE reads were re-called with MiXCR into one record per CDR3 protein. Among around 300,000 distinct CDR3 sequences listed, 15% to 20% were seen once. Sample: PBMCs or a T cell subset sorted from them (not recorded which). Every receptor here comes from a man in his late teens or twenties who had mild COVID-19 (a few samples of this study predate the infection). Cell type and time point are not known. The CDR3 runs from the conserved cysteine through the conserved F or W. A D gene is named only where the DNA matches it firmly. The listing skips clone size in some rows; elsewhere it reads once, few, many or a size class.

CDR3 protein,CDR3 DNA,J gene,D gene,clone size,V gene
CASSFWAGGLNTQYF,TGTGCCAGCAGTTTTTGGGCGGGGGGGCTAAATACGCAGTATTTT,TRBJ2-3,TRBD2,few,TRBV28
CASSPLDSYNEQFF,TGTGCCAGCTCACCACTCGACAGCTACAATGAGCAGTTCTTC,TRBJ2-1,NA,few,TRBV18
CASSFGQDNEQFF,TGTGCCAGCAGCTTTGGACAGGACAATGAGCAGTTCTTC,TRBJ2-1,TRBD1,NA,TRBV7-6
CASRGQGVGQPQHF,TGTGCCAGCAGGGGACAGGGGGTTGGTCAGCCCCAGCATTTT,TRBJ1-5,TRBD1,NA,TRBV25-1
CSFDERGARTDTQYF,TGCAGCTTTGACGAGCGGGGGGCACGCACAGATACGCAGTATTTT,TRBJ2-3,TRBD2,once,TRBV29-1
CASSYPWGRNTEAFF,TGTGCCAGCAGTTACCCTTGGGGGAGGAACACTGAAGCTTTCTTT,TRBJ1-1,NA,NA,TRBV7-9
CASSRAPYNEQFF,TGTGCCAGCTCGAGGGCGCCCTACAATGAGCAGTTCTTC,TRBJ2-1,NA,few,TRBV5-8
CASSKDTQFLREQYF,TGCGCCAGCAGCAAGGACACCCAGTTTTTGAGGGAGCAGTACTTC,TRBJ2-7,NA,NA,TRBV5-1
CASSLGGDTGELFF,TGTGCCAGCAGCTTAGGAGGGGACACCGGGGAGCTGTTTTTT,TRBJ2-2,NA,NA,TRBV11-2
CASSSYREGYTF,TGTGCCAGCAGCTCATACAGGGAAGGCTACACCTTC,TRBJ1-2,NA,NA,TRBV7-8
CSAGLYNEQFF,TGCAGTGCTGGACTGTACAATGAGCAGTTCTTC,TRBJ2-1,NA,NA,TRBV20-1
CASSLDGGTNYGYTF,TGTGCCAGCAGCTTAGATGGGGGAACTAACTATGGCTACACCTTC,TRBJ1-2,NA,NA,TRBV7-2
CRGGQVTQETQYF,TGCAGGGGAGGACAGGTAACCCAAGAGACCCAGTACTTC,TRBJ2-5,NA,few,TRBV20-1